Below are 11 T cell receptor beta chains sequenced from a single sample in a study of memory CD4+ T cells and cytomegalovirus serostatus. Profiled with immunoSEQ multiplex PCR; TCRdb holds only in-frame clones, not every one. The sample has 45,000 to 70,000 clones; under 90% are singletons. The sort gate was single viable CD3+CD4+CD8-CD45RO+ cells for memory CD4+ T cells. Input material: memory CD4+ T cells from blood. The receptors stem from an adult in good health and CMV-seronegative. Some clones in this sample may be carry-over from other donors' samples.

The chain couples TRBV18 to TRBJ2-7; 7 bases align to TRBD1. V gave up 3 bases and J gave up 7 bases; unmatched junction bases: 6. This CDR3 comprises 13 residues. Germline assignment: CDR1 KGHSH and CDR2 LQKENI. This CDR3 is CASSPTGTGEQYF. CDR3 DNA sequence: TGTGCCAGCTCACCGACAGGGACGGGAGAGCAGTACTTC.

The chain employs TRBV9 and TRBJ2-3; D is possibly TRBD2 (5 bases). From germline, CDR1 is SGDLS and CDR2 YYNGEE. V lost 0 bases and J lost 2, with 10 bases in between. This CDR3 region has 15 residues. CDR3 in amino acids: CASSVDRRATDTQYF. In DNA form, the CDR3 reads TGTGCCAGCAGCGTAGATCGGCGGGCCACAGATACGCAGTATTTT.

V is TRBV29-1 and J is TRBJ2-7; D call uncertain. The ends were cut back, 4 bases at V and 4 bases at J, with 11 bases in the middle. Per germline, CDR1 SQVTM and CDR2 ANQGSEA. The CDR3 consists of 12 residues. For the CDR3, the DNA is TGCAGCGTTGCTGCAGGATCGTACGAGCAGTACTTC. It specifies CSVAAGSYEQYF.

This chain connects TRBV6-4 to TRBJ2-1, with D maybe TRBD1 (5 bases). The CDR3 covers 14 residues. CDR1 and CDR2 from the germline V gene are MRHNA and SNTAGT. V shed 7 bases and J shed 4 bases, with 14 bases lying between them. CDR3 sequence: CASKSRVSYNEQFF. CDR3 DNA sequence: TGTGCCAGCAAAAGCAGGGTGTCTTACAATGAGCAGTTCTTC.

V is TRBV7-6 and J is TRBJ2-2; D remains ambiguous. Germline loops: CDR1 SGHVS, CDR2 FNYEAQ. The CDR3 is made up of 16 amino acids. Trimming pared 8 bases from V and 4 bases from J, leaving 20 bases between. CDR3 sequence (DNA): TGTGCCAGCTCAGCGCGGCTTCAGGAGCCCACCGGGGAGCTGTTTTTT. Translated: CASSARLQEPTGELFF.

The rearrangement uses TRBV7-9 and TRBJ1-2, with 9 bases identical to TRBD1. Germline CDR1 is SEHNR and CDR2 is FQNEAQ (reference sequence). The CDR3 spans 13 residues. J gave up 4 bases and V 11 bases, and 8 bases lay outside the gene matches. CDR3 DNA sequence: TGTGCCTTAGGGACAGGGCGCGTCTATGGCTACACCTTC. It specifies CALGTGRVYGYTF. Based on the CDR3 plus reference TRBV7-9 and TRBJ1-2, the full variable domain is DTGVSQNPRHKITKRGQNVTFRCDPISEHNRLYWYRQTLGQGPEFLTYFQNEAQLEKSRLLSDRFSAERPKGSFSTLEIQRTEQGDSAMYLCALGTGRVYGYTFGSGTRLTVV.

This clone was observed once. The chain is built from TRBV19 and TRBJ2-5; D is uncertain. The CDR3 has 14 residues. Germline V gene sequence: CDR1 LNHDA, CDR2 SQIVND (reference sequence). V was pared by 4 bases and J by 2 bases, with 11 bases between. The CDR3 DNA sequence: TGTGCCAGTAGTAAACGACTGAAACAAGAGACCCAGTACTTC. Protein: CASSKRLKQETQYF.

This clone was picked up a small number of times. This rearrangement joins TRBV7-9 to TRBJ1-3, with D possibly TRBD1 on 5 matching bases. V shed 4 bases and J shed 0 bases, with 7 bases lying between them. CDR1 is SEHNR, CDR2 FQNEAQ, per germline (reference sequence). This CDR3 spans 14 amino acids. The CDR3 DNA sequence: TGTGCCAGCAGCTCCGGGACCTCTGGAAACACCATATATTTT. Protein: CASSSGTSGNTIYF. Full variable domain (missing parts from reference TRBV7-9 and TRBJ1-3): DTGVSQNPRHKITKRGQNVTFRCDPISEHNRLYWYRQTLGQGPEFLTYFQNEAQLEKSRLLSDRFSAERPKGSFSTLEIQRTEQGDSAMYLCASSSGTSGNTIYFGEGSWLTVV.

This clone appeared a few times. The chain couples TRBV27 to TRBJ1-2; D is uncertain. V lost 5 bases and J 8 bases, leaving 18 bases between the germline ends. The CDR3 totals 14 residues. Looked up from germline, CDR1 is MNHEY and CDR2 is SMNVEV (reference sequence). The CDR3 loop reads CASSPHVQPGGYTF. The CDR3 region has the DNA TGTGCCAGCAGTCCGCACGTCCAACCGGGAGGCTACACCTTC.

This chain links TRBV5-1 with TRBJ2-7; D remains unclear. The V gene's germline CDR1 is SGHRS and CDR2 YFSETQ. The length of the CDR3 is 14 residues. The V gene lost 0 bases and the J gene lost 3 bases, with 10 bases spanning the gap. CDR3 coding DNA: TGCGCCAGCAGCTTGGTCACAGCCGGCTACGAGCAGTACTTC. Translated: CASSLVTAGYEQYF.

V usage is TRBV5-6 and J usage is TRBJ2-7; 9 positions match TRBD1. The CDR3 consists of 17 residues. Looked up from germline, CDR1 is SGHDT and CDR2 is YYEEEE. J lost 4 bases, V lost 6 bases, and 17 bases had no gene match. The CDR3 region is CASTSTPGTGFLYEQYF. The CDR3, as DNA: TGTGCCAGCACCTCGACTCCCGGGACAGGGTTCCTTTACGAGCAGTACTTC.